The clone carrying this T cell receptor (beta chain) was recorded only once. This sample was included in a study of T cell responses to AZD1222 COVID-19 vaccine. The repertoire was sequenced with immunoSEQ multiplex PCR; TCRdb's copy has only in-frame clones and lacks some. The sample includes approximately 140,000 clones, roughly nine tenths of them seen just once. CDR3 size: 15 residues. Trimming took 0 bases from V and 4 from J, leaving 10 bases between them. CDR1 and CDR2 (germline): MNHEY, SMNVEV (reference sequence). The chain is built from TRBV27 and TRBJ1-3, with D uncertain. The origin of this receptor is an adult who received the AZD1222 COVID-19 vaccine. Sequenced material: peripheral blood, taken 28 days after the second AZD1222 dose. In DNA, the CDR3 is TGTGCCAGCAGTTTATCGCCCGGTTTGGGAAACACCATATATTTT. Translated, it gives CASSLSPGLGNTIYF.